This section outlines one TCR beta chain sequence together with its context. CDR1 and CDR2 from the germline V gene are SGHNT and YYREEE (reference sequence). The CDR3 loop spans 15 amino acids. Trimming stripped 1 base from V and 6 bases from J, with 15 bases between. This record belongs to a study of CD8 T cells in Susac syndrome. It was with random hexamers that about 0.45 to 1 ug RNA was reverse transcribed. TCRdb called the immunoSEQ multiplex PCR reads again in MiXCR, with one record for every CDR3 protein. The sample consists of 65,000 to 90,000 distinct CDR3 sequences, about 95% of them appearing once.

The source is a human donor with multiple sclerosis. This chain links TRBV5-4 with TRBJ2-3, with a tentative D call TRBD1 (5 bases). Sample: CD8+ T cells from PBMCs. CDR3 nucleotides: TGTGCCAGCAGCTTGTCGCCAGGGCCTGATGATACGCAGTATTTT. Translation gives CASSLSPGPDDTQYF.